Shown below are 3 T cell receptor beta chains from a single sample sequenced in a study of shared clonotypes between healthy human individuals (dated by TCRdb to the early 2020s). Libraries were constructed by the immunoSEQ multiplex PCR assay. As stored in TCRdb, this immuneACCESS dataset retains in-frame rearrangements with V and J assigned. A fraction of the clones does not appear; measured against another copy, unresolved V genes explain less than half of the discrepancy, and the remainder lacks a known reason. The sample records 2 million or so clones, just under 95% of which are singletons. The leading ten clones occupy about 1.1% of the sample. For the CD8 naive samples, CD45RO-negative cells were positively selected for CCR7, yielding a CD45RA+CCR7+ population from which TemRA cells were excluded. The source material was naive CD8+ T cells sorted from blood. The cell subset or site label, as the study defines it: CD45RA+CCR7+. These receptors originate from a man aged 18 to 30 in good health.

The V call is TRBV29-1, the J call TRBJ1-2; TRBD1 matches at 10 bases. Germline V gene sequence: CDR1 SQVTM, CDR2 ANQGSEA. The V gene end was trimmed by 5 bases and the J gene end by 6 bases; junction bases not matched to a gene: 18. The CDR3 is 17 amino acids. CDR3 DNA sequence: TGCAGCGTTTGGGGTGTAGGACAGGGGGTCAAGGAGGATGGCTACACCTTC. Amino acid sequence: CSVWGVGQGVKEDGYTF.

CDR3 nucleotides: TGCGCCAGCAGCGTGAGGACTGCCCGGAGCACTGAAGCTTTCTTT. This sequence encodes CASSVRTARSTEAFF. This chain joins TRBV5-1 and TRBJ1-1; D is unclear. CDR3 length: 15 amino acids. CDR1 is SGHRS, CDR2 YFSETQ, per germline. The ends were cut back, 4 bases at V and 4 bases at J, with 17 bases in the middle.

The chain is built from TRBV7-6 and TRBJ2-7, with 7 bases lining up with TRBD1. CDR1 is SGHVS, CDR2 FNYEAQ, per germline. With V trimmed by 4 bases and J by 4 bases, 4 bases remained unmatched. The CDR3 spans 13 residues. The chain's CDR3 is CASSSHRGYEQYF. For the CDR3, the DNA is TGTGCCAGCAGCTCCCACAGGGGTTACGAGCAGTACTTC.